The present TCR beta chain was sequenced within a study of Ad26.COV2.S vaccination and SARS-CoV-2 variants. About the study: Donor got 5x10^10 or 1x10^11 viral particles of Ad26.COV2.S.

Generated by immunoSEQ multiplex PCR, the TCRdb table keeps only in-frame clones and is missing some. Of around 340,000 clones in the sample, 75% to 90% were seen once. A word on this clone: Antigen unknown.

Study conclusions and caveats: Breadth, reportedly substantial, characterized the spike-specific CD8+ and CD4+ T cell responses after vaccination. Spike-specific TCR breadth was greater after Ad26.COV2.S than placebo.

Indicated treatment: roughly 19 received Ad26.COV2.S at low or high dose, single or two shots; roughly 5 received placebo; per-sample allocation not given. The samples were gathered on day 63 after the first injection of vaccine or placebo. Adults aged 18-55 years in Boston included the donor. From germline, CDR1 is MGHRA and CDR2 YSYEKL. After removal of 4 bases from V and 8 bases from J, the junction contained 7 bases not matched to a gene. The CDR3 covers 14 residues. This material consisted of peripheral blood, taken in a trial of Ad26.COV2.S vaccine versus placebo. The gene calls are TRBV4-1 and TRBJ2-1; TRBD2 aligns across 8 bases. This TCR was sampled from a person aged 18-65 years who received the Ad26.COV2.S COVID-19 vaccine or a placebo. The CDR3 reads CASSLRGGRDEQFF. CDR3 DNA: TGCGCCAGCAGCCTTCGGGGGGGCCGGGATGAGCAGTTCTTC.